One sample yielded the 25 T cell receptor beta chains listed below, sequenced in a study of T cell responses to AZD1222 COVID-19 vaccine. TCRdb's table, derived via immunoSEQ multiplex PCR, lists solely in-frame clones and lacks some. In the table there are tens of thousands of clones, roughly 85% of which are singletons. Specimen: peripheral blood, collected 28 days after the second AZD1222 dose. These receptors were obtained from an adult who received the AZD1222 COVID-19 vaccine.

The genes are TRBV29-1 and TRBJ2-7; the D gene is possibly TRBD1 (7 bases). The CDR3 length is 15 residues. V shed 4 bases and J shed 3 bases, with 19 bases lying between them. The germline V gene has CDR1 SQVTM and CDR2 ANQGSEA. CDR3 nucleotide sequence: TGCAGCGTTGCCCCCGGGGGACAGACAAACTACGAGCAGTACTTC. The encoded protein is CSVAPGGQTNYEQYF.

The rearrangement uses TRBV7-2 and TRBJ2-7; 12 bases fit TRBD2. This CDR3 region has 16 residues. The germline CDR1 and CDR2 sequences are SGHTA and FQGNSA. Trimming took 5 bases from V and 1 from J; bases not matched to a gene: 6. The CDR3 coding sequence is TGTGCCAGCAGCCTAGAAGGGACTAGCGGGTCCTACGAGCAGTACTTC. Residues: CASSLEGTSGSYEQYF.

The DNA of the CDR3 is TGTGCCAGCTCACCCGGGACTAGAACCGGGGAGCTGTTTTTT. Translated, it gives CASSPGTRTGELFF. The rearrangement links TRBV18 to TRBJ2-2; 8 nucleotides agree with TRBD2. The J segment lost 5 bases and the V segment lost 3 bases, leaving 2 bases of the junction unmatched. Germline V gene data show CDR1 as KGHSH and CDR2 as LQKENI. The CDR3 contains 14 residues.

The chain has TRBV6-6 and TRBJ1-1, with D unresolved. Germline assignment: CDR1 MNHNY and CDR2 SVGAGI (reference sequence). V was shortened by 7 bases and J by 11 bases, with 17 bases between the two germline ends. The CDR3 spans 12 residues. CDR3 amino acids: CASTTGEDAAFF. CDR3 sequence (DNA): TGTGCCAGCACCACGGGAGAAGATGCGGCTTTCTTT.

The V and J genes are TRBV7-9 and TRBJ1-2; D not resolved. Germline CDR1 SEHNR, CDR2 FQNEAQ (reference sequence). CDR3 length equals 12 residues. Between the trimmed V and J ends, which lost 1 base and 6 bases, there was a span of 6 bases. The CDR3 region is CASSLGGHGYTF. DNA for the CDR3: TGTGCCAGCAGCTTAGGGGGTCATGGCTACACCTTC.

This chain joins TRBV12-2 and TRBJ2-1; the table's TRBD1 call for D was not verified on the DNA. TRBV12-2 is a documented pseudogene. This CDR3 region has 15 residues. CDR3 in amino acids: CASRSRTGGNNEQFF. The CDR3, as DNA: TGTGCAAGTCGCTCTCGGACAGGGGGAAACAATGAGCAGTTCTTC.

CDR3 protein: CASSVTGMNTEAFF. CDR3 bases: TGTGCCAGCAGCGTGACAGGGATGAACACTGAAGCTTTCTTT. V is TRBV3-1 (or the pseudogene TRBV3-2) and J is TRBJ1-1; 7 nucleotides agree with TRBD1. Unmatched junction bases numbered 3, after V lost 5 bases and J lost 0 bases. The CDR3 runs to 14 residues. CDR1 LGHDT and CDR2 YNNKEL come from the germline V gene (reference sequence).

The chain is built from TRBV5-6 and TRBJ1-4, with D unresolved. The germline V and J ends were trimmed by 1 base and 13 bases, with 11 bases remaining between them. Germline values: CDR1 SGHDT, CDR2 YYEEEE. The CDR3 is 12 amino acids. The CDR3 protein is CASSLYGEPLFF. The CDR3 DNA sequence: TGTGCCAGCAGCTTGTATGGAGAACCACTGTTTTTT. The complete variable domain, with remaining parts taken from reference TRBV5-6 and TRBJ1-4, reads DAGVTQSPTHLIKTRGQQVTLRCSPKSGHDTVSWYQQALGQGPQFIFQYYEEEERQRGNFPDRFSGHQFPNYSSELNVNALLLGDSALYLCASSLYGEPLFFGSGTQLSVL.

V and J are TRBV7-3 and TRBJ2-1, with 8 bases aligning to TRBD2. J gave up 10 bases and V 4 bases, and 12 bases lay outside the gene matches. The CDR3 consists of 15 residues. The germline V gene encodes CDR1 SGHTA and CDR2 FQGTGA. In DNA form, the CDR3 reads TGTGCCAGCAGCTCCCGGCTAGCGGGCACCGGGGAGCAGTTCTTC. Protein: CASSSRLAGTGEQFF. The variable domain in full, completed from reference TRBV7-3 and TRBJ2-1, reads GAGVSQTPSNKVTEKGKYVELRCDPISGHTALYWYRQSLGQGPEFLIYFQGTGAADDSGLPNDRFFAVRPEGSVSTLKIQRTERGDSAVYLCASSSRLAGTGEQFFGPGTRLTVL.

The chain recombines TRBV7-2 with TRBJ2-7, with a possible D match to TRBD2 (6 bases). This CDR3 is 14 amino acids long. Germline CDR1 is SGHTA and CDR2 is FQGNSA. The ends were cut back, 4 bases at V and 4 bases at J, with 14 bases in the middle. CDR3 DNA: TGTGCCAGCAGCTATCGAGCGGGCCTATACGAGCAGTACTTC. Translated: CASSYRAGLYEQYF.

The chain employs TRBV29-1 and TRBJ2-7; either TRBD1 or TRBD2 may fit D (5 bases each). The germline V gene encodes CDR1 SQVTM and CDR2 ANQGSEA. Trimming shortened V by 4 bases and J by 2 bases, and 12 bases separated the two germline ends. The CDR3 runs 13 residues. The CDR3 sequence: CSVGRDPPYEQYF. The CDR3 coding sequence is TGCAGCGTTGGCCGGGACCCTCCCTACGAGCAGTACTTC.

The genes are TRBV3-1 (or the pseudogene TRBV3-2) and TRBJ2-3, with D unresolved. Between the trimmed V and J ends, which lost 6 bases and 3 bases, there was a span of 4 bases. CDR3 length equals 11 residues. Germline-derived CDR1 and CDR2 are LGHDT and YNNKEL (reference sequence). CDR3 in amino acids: CASRQTDTQYF. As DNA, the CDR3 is TGTGCCAGCAGGCAGACAGATACGCAGTATTTT.

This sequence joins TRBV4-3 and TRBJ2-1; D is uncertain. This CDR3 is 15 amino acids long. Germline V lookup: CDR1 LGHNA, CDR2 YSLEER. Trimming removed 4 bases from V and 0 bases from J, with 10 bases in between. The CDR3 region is CASSPLRTSYNEQFF. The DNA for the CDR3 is TGCGCCAGCAGCCCCCTAAGGACCTCCTACAATGAGCAGTTCTTC.

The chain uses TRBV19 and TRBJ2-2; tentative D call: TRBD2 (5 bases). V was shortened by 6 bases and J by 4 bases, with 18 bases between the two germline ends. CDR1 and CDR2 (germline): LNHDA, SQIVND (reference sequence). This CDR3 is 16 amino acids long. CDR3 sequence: CASRASGLMSTGELFF. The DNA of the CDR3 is TGTGCCAGTAGAGCGTCGGGGTTAATGAGCACCGGGGAGCTGTTTTTT.

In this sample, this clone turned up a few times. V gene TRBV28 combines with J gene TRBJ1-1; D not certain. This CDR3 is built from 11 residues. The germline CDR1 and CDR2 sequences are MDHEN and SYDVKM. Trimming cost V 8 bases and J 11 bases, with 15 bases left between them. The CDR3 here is CASLGLASAFF. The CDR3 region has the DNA TGTGCCAGCCTAGGACTCGCGTCTGCTTTCTTT.

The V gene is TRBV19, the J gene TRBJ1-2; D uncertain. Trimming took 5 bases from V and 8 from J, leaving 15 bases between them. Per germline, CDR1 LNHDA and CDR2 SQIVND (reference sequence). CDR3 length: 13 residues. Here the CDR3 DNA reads TGTGCCAGTAGTTTACCATCGACGCAGGGCTACACCTTC. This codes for CASSLPSTQGYTF.

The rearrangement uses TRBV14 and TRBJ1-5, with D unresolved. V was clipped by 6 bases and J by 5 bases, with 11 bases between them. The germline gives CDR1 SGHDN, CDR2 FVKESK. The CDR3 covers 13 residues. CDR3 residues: CASSSALDQPQHF. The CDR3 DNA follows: TGTGCCAGCAGTTCCGCACTAGATCAGCCCCAGCATTTT.

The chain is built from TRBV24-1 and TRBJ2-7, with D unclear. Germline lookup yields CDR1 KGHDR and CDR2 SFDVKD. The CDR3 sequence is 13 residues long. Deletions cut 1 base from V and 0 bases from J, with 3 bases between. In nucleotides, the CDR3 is TGTGCCACCAGTGATTTCCACTCCTACGAGCAGTACTTC. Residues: CATSDFHSYEQYF.

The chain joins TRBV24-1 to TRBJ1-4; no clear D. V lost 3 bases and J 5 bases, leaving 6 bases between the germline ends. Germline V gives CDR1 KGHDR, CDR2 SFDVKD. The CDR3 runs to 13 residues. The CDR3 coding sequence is TGTGCCACCAGTGATGACCTGAATGAAAAACTGTTTTTT. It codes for CATSDDLNEKLFF.

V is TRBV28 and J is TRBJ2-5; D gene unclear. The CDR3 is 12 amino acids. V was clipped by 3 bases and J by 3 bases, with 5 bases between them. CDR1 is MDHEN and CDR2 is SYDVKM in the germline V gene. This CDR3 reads CASSFGEETQYF. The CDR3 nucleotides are TGTGCCAGCAGTTTTGGAGAAGAGACCCAGTACTTC. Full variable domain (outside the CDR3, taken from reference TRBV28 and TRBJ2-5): DVKVTQSSRYLVKRTGEKVFLECVQDMDHENMFWYRQDPGLGLRLIYFSYDVKMKEKGDIPEGYSVSREKKERFSLILESASTNQTSMYLCASSFGEETQYFGPGTRLLVL.

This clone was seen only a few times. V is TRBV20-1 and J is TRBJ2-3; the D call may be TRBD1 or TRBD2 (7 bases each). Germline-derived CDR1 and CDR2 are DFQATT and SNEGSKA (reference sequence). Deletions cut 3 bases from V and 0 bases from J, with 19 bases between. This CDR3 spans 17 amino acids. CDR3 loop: CSASTPWEGASTDTQYF. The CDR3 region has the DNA TGCAGTGCTAGTACCCCCTGGGAGGGGGCTAGCACAGATACGCAGTATTTT.

The CDR3 protein is CSASHSSGANVLTF. Written as DNA, the CDR3 is TGCAGTGCTAGTCACAGTTCGGGGGCCAACGTCCTGACTTTC. The chain links TRBV20-1 to TRBJ2-6, with no clear D. Trimming took 3 bases from V and 4 from J, leaving 10 bases between them. Germline V gene lookup returns CDR1 DFQATT and CDR2 SNEGSKA (reference sequence). This CDR3 is built from 14 residues.

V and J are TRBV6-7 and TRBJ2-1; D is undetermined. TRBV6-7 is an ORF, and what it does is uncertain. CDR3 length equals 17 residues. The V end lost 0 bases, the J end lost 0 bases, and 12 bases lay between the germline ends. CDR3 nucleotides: TGTGCCAGCAGTTACTCGGTGTCGGATAGCTCCTACAATGAGCAGTTCTTC. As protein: CASSYSVSDSSYNEQFF.

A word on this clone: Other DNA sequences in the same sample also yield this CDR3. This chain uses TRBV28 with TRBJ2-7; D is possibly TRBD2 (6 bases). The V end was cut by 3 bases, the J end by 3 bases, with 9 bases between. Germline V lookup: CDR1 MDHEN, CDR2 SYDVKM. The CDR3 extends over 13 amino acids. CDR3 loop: CASSLGTVYEQYF. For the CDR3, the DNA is TGTGCCAGCAGTTTGGGGACTGTCTACGAGCAGTACTTC.

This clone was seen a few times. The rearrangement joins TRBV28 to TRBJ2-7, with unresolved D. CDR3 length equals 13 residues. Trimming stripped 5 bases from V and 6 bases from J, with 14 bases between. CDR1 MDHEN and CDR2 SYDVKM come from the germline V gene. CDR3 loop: CASSKGPSREQYF. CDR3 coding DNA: TGTGCCAGCAGTAAAGGGCCCAGTCGCGAGCAGTACTTC.